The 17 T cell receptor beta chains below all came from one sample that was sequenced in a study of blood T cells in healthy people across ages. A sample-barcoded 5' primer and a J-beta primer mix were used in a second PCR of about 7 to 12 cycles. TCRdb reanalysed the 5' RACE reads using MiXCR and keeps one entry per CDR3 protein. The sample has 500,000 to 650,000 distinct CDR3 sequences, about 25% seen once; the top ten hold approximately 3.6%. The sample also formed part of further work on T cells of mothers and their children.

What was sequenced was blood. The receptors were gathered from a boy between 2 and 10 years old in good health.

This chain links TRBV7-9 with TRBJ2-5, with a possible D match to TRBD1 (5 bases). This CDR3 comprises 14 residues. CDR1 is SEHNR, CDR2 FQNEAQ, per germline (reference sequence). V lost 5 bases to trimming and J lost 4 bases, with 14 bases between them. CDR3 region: CASSVQQGSETQYF. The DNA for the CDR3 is TGTGCCAGCAGCGTACAGCAGGGCTCAGAGACCCAGTACTTC. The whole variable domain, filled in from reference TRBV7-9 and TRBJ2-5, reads DTGVSQNPRHKITKRGQNVTFRCDPISEHNRLYWYRQTLGQGPEFLTYFQNEAQLEKSRLLSDRFSAERPKGSFSTLEIQRTEQGDSAMYLCASSVQQGSETQYFGPGTRLLVL.

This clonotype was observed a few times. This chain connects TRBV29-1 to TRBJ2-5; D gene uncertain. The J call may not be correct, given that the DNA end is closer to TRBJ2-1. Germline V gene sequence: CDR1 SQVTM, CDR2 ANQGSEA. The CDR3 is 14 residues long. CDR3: CSVENAPSGNEQFF. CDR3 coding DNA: TGCAGCGTTGAAAATGCGCCTTCTGGGAATGAGCAGTTCTTC.

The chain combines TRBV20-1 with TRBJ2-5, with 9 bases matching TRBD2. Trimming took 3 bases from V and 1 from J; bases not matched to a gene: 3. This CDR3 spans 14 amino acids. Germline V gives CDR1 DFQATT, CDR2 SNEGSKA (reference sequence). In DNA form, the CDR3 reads TGCAGTGCTAGCCCAGCGGGAGGCCAAGAGACCCAGTACTTC. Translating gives CSASPAGGQETQYF.

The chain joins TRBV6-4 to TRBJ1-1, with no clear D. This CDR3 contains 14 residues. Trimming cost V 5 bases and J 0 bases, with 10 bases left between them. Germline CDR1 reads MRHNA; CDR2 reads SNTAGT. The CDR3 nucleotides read TGTGCCAGCAGTTTTTTTACTATGAACACTGAAGCTTTCTTT. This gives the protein CASSFFTMNTEAFF.

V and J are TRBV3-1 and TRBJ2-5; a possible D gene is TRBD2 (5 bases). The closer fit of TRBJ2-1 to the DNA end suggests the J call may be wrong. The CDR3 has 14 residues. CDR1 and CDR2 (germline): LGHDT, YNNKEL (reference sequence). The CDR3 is CASSQISGPMGQFF. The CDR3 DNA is TGTGCCAGCAGCCAAATCAGCGGCCCAATGGGGCAGTTCTTC.

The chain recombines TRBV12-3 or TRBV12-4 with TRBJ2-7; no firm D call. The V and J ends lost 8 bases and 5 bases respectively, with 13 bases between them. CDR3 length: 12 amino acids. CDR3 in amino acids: CASFAVVHEQYF. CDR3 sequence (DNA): TGTGCCAGCTTTGCAGTCGTCCACGAGCAGTACTTC.

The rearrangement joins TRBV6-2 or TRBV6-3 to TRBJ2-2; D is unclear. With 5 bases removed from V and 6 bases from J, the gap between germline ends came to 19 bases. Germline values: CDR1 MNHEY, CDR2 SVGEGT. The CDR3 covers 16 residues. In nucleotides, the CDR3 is TGTGCCAGCAGTCTCCCCTCGGCTGTTTTCGCCGGGGAGCTGTTTTTT. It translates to CASSLPSAVFAGELFF.

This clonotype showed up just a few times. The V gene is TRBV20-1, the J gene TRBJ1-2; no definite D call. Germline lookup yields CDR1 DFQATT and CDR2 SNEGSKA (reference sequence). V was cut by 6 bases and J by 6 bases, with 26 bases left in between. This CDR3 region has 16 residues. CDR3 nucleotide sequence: TGCAGTGCCCTTTCCACCGGGGTCACCTTTTCGGATGGCTACACCTTC. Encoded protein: CSALSTGVTFSDGYTF.

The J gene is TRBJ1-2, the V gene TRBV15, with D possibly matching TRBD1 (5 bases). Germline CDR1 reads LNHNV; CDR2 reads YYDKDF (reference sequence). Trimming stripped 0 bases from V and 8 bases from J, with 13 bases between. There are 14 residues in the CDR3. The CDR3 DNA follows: TGTGCCACCAGCAGAGATGGGGCGGGAGGCGGCTACACCTTC. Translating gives CATSRDGAGGGYTF.

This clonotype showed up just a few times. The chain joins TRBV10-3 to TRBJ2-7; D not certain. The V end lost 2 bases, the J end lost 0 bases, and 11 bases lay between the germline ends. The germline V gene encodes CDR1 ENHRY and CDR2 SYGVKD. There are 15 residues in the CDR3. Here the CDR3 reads CAISESLVNSYEQYF. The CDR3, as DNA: TGTGCCATCAGTGAGAGTCTAGTCAACTCCTACGAGCAGTACTTC.

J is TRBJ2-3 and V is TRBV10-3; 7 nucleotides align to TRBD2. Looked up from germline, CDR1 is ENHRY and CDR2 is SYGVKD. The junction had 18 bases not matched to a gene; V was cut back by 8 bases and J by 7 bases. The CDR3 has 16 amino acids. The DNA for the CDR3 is TGTGCCATCTCCGGAGCTCGGGCGGGAGAGGGACATACGCAGTATTTT. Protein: CAISGARAGEGHTQYF.

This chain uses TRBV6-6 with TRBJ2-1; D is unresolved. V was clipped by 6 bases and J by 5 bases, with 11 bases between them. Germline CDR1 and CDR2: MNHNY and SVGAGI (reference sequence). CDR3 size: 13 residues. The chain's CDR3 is CASRGSTNNEQFF. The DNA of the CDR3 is TGTGCCAGCAGGGGGTCGACAAACAATGAGCAGTTCTTC.

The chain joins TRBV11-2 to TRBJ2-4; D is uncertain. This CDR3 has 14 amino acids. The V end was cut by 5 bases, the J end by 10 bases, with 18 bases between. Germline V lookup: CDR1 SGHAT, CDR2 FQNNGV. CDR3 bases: TGTGCCAGCAGCCCAGATAGACTCCTAGGGATTCAGTACTTC. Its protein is CASSPDRLLGIQYF. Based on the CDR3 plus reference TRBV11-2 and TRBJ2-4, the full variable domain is EAGVAQSPRYKIIEKRQSVAFWCNPISGHATLYWYQQILGQGPKLLIQFQNNGVVDDSQLPKDRFSAERLKGVDSTLKIQPAKLEDSAVYLCASSPDRLLGIQYFGAGTRLSVL.

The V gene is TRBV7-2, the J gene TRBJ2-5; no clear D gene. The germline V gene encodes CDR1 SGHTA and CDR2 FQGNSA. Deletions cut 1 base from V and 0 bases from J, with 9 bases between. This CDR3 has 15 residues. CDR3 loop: CASSLVAAHQETQYF. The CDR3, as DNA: TGTGCCAGCAGCTTAGTTGCGGCCCACCAAGAGACCCAGTACTTC.

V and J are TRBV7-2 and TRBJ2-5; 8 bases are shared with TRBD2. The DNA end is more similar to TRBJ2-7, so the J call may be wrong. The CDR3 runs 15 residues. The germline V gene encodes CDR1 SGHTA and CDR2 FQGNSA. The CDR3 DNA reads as TGTGCCAGCAGCATCGTGATGGCGGGAGGCTACGAGCAGTACTTC. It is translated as CASSIVMAGGYEQYF.

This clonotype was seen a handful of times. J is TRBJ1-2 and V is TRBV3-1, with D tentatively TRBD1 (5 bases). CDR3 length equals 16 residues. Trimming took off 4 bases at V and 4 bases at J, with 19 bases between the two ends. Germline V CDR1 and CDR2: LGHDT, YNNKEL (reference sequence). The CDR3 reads CASSLMIDSRGYGYTF. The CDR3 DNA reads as TGTGCCAGCAGCCTAATGATAGACTCGAGGGGCTATGGCTACACCTTC.

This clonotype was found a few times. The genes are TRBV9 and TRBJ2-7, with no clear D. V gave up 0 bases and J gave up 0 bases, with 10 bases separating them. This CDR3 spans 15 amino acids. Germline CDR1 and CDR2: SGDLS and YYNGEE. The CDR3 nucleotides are TGTGCCAGCAGCGTAGCACCAGGCCTCTCCTACGAGCAGTACTTC. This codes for CASSVAPGLSYEQYF.